The clone carrying this TCR beta chain was counted many times. The antigen is unknown. The TCR beta cDNA libraries carried unique molecular identifiers. The authors obtained roughly 550,000 cDNA molecules from approximately 1 to 10 million T cells. TCRdb analysed the PCR reads with MiXCR anew, one entry per CDR3 protein. The sample has 650,000 to 900,000 distinct CDR3 sequences, just over 45% seen once. These data belong to a study of post-analysis software for immune sequencing data. Looking at the study overall: Multiple sclerosis in the patients followed relapsing-remitting, secondary progressive and progressive-relapsing courses. Whole-study findings and limits: Strong co-clustering by F measure linked samples that shared a preparation batch. Controls showed lower frequencies than patients for a few TRBV segments, and TRBV5-6, TRBV5-1 and TRBV20-1 were among these. Multiple sclerosis was associated with a significant reduction in normalized Chao1 diversity relative to controls.

The CDR3 covers 16 residues. V lost 6 bases and J lost 0; bases outside the gene matches: 4. In germline, CDR1 is KGHDR, CDR2 SFDVKD. Material: blood. This sequence joins TRBV24-1 and TRBJ2-1; 10 nucleotides agree with TRBD2. This receptor was identified in a girl under 18 with multiple sclerosis. CDR3 sequence reads: CATSTSGASSYNEQFF. CDR3 nucleotide sequence: TGTGCCACCAGTACTAGCGGGGCGAGCTCCTACAATGAGCAGTTCTTC.